This TCR beta chain came from a study of blood T cells in healthy people across ages. Primed by a sample-barcoded 5' primer and a J-beta primer mix, a second PCR proceeded for roughly 6 to 12 cycles. CDR3-containing paired-end reads numbering at least 2.5 million came from each sample. MiXCR was run by TCRdb on the 5' RACE reads, yielding one entry per CDR3 protein. The sample contains 350,000 to 450,000 distinct CDR3 sequences, approximately 47% of which appear only once. The CDR3 consists of 16 residues. Trimming pared 5 bases from V and 2 bases from J, leaving 16 bases between. CDR1 and CDR2 (germline): SGHTA, FQGNSA.

The chain couples TRBV7-2 to TRBJ1-5, with D tentatively TRBD1 (5 bases). Material: blood. The TCR comes from a man in his 60s in good health. CDR3 DNA sequence: TGTGCCAGCAGCCAGGGAGCTGGGAGTCGCAATCAGCCCCAGCATTTT. It encodes CASSQGAGSRNQPQHF. Using reference TRBV7-2 and TRBJ1-5 for the parts outside the CDR3, the full variable domain is GAGVSQSPSNKVTEKGKDVELRCDPISGHTALYWYRQSLGQGLEFLIYFQGNSAPDKSGLPSDRFSAERTGGSVSTLTIQRTQQEDSAVYLCASSQGAGSRNQPQHFGDGTRLSIL.